Below, 17 T cell receptor beta chains from the same sample are listed, as sequenced in a study of T-cell memory formation after mild COVID-19. TCRdb re-derived calls from the 5' RACE reads in MiXCR, one entry per CDR3 protein. The sample lists about 84,000 distinct CDR3 sequences; around 14% were seen once. Sequencing was performed on PBMCs or a T cell subset sorted from them (not recorded which). The receptors were sampled from an adult woman who had mild COVID-19 (a few samples of this study predate the infection). Cell type and time point are not known.

This clonotype appeared a few times. The chain recombines TRBV4-1 with TRBJ2-7; 8 nucleotides line up with TRBD1. Germline lookup yields CDR1 MGHRA and CDR2 YSYEKL. The CDR3 has 15 residues. V lost 4 bases to trimming and J lost 6 bases; unmatched junction nucleotides: 11. The CDR3 region is CASSPKRQGSLEQYF. CDR3 DNA sequence: TGCGCCAGCAGCCCAAAGAGACAGGGGTCCCTCGAGCAGTACTTC.

This clonotype was detected only a few times. The chain uses TRBV4-3 and TRBJ2-1; D could derive from TRBD1 or TRBD2 (5 bases each). The CDR3 is 16 amino acids. Trimming left V 0 bases short and J 6 bases short, with 15 bases between. Looked up from germline, CDR1 is LGHNA and CDR2 is YSLEER. This CDR3 reads CASSQDRVGPGNEQFF. The DNA of the CDR3 is TGCGCCAGCAGCCAAGATAGGGTGGGACCGGGCAATGAGCAGTTCTTC.

This clonotype was picked up many times. This chain joins TRBV7-2 and TRBJ2-2; D ambiguous. Trimming removed 7 bases at V and 3 bases at J, with 12 bases between. The CDR3 has 14 amino acids. CDR1 is SGHTA and CDR2 is FQGNSA in the germline V gene. The CDR3 spells CASTPRRYTGELFF. The CDR3 bases are TGTGCCAGCACCCCCCGGCGGTACACCGGGGAGCTGTTTTTT.

The chain joins TRBV24-1 to TRBJ2-2, with D perhaps TRBD1 or TRBD2 (5 bases each). Trimming pared 0 bases from V and 4 bases from J, leaving 14 bases between. Germline values: CDR1 KGHDR, CDR2 SFDVKD. The CDR3 length is 17 residues. Here the CDR3 reads CATSDLQGVEGTGELFF. The DNA for the CDR3 is TGTGCCACCAGTGATTTGCAGGGCGTTGAGGGCACCGGGGAGCTGTTTTTT.

This clonotype has ten or more counts. This chain links TRBV5-1 with TRBJ2-1; D is ambiguous. V was shortened by 0 bases and J by 5 bases, with 9 bases between the two germline ends. The length of the CDR3 is 14 residues. The germline CDR1 and CDR2 sequences are SGHRS and YFSETQ. CDR3 in DNA: TGCGCCAGCAGCTTGGCCCAGGTTAACAATGAGCAGTTCTTC. Residues: CASSLAQVNNEQFF.

This clonotype turned up a few times. J is TRBJ2-1 and V is TRBV7-3; maybe TRBD2 (6 bases). Germline V gene sequence: CDR1 SGHTA, CDR2 FQGTGA. The CDR3 loop spans 15 amino acids. V was clipped by 5 bases and J by 0 bases, with 11 bases between them. The CDR3 here is CASSEGLSSYNEQFF. The CDR3 DNA is TGTGCCAGCAGCGAGGGACTCAGCTCCTACAATGAGCAGTTCTTC.

This clonotype occurred a few times. V usage is TRBV20-1 and J usage is TRBJ1-1; D is ambiguous. The CDR3 runs 13 residues. Germline V gene data show CDR1 as DFQATT and CDR2 as SNEGSKA (reference sequence). V was clipped by 0 bases and J by 4 bases, with 9 bases between them. CDR3 sequence (DNA): TGCAGTGCTAGAGATCATCGAGGCACTGAAGCTTTCTTT. It yields the protein CSARDHRGTEAFF.

This chain connects TRBV4-2 to TRBJ2-3, with TRBD1 matching over 7 bases. V was clipped by 3 bases and J by 2 bases; unmatched bases: 11. CDR3 size: 17 residues. Germline V gene lookup returns CDR1 LGHNA and CDR2 YNFKEQ. This chain's CDR3 is CASSHETGTVPTDTQYF. The CDR3 DNA sequence: TGTGCCAGCAGCCATGAAACCGGGACAGTCCCCACAGATACGCAGTATTTT.

The rearrangement links TRBV5-1 to TRBJ1-1; D possibly corresponds to TRBD1 (5 bases). The germline V and J ends were trimmed by 4 bases and 3 bases, with 10 bases remaining between them. This CDR3 spans 13 amino acids. Looked up from germline, CDR1 is SGHRS and CDR2 is YFSETQ. This chain's CDR3 is CASSGGLYTEAFF. In nucleotides, the CDR3 is TGCGCCAGCAGCGGGGGTCTTTACACTGAAGCTTTCTTT.

The V call is TRBV10-3, the J call TRBJ2-7; 7 positions match TRBD1. CDR3 size: 13 residues. J lost 3 bases, V lost 10 bases, and 9 bases had no gene match. The germline CDR1 and CDR2 sequences are ENHRY and SYGVKD. The CDR3 protein is CATYKGGYYEQYF. As DNA, the CDR3 is TGTGCCACGTACAAAGGGGGCTACTACGAGCAGTACTTC.

The rearrangement links TRBV28 to TRBJ2-5; the D gene is possibly TRBD2 (6 bases). The germline CDR1 and CDR2 sequences are MDHEN and SYDVKM. The CDR3 covers 14 residues. Trimming pared 5 bases from V and 2 bases from J, leaving 12 bases between. CDR3 nucleotides: TGTGCCAGCAGTCCATGGGGGGTTCAAGAGACCCAGTACTTC. Its translation: CASSPWGVQETQYF.

The sample holds a few counts of this clonotype. V and J are TRBV24-1 and TRBJ2-1; TRBD2 agrees at 12 bases. V was clipped by 1 base and J by 4 bases; unmatched bases: 7. The length of the CDR3 is 18 residues. Germline CDR1 is KGHDR and CDR2 is SFDVKD. The CDR3 sequence is CATSDLSTSGGPYNEQFF. The CDR3 bases are TGTGCCACCAGTGATTTATCGACTAGCGGGGGCCCTTACAATGAGCAGTTCTTC.

This clonotype was found a few times. The V call is TRBV15, the J call TRBJ2-3, with D maybe TRBD2 (7 bases). Trimming left V 8 bases short and J 3 bases short, with 18 bases between. CDR1 and CDR2 from the germline V gene are LNHNV and YYDKDF (reference sequence). The CDR3 extends over 15 amino acids. The CDR3 spells CATRGGASITDTQYF. The CDR3 coding sequence is TGTGCCACCCGAGGGGGGGCTAGTATAACAGATACGCAGTATTTT.

This clonotype was detected only a few times. The chain couples TRBV7-9 to TRBJ1-1; 7 positions agree with TRBD1. Looked up from germline, CDR1 is SEHNR and CDR2 is FQNEAQ (reference sequence). The CDR3 is made up of 14 amino acids. Trimming at V came to 2 bases and at J to 5 bases, leaving 5 bases not matched to a gene. CDR3 DNA sequence: TGTGCCAGCAGCTTAACGCAGGGGGGTACTGAAGCTTTCTTT. It is translated as CASSLTQGGTEAFF. Together with reference TRBV7-9 and TRBJ1-1, the CDR3 gives the full variable domain: DTGVSQNPRHKITKRGQNVTFRCDPISEHNRLYWYRQTLGQGPEFLTYFQNEAQLEKSRLLSDRFSAERPKGSFSTLEIQRTEQGDSAMYLCASSLTQGGTEAFFGQGTRLTVV.

The DNA for the CDR3 is TGCGCCAGCAGCCAAGAATCTACGGCGGGAGGCCCCTACAATGAGCAGTTCTTC. This gives the protein CASSQESTAGGPYNEQFF. This chain links TRBV4-3 with TRBJ2-1; 8 bases are a match to TRBD2. The CDR3 runs 18 residues. Germline CDR1 is LGHNA and CDR2 is YSLEER. The ends lost 0 bases at V and 2 bases at J; junction bases unmatched: 9.

This chain joins TRBV27 and TRBJ2-5; D is possibly TRBD1 (5 bases). This CDR3 is 14 amino acids long. The germline V gene encodes CDR1 MNHEY and CDR2 SMNVEV (reference sequence). Trimming pared 4 bases from V and 3 bases from J, leaving 12 bases between. The CDR3 region has the DNA TGTGCCAGCAGTTCTCAGGGTATCGAAGAGACCCAGTACTTC. Residues: CASSSQGIEETQYF.

This sequence joins TRBV29-1 and TRBJ2-1, with TRBD2 matching over 7 bases. The CDR3 runs 13 residues. J gave up 3 bases and V 4 bases, and 3 bases lay outside the gene matches. Germline V lookup: CDR1 SQVTM, CDR2 ANQGSEA. The CDR3 region is CSVVAGVYNEQFF. CDR3 in DNA: TGCAGCGTTGTTGCGGGAGTCTACAATGAGCAGTTCTTC.